A selection of T cell receptor beta chains follows, all from one sample in a study of blood T cells in healthy people across ages. TCRdb re-called the 5' RACE reads through MiXCR, storing one row per CDR3 protein. The sample lists 1,500,000 or so distinct CDR3 sequences, roughly 60% occurring once. Sequencing was performed on blood. The receptors derive from a man younger than 30 in good health. Each CDR3 is given with its conserved first and last residue. A D gene is named only where the DNA matches it firmly. Clone size, where shown, is once, few, many, or a class for clones that have expanded.

v_gene	d_gene	abundance	j_gene	CDR3nt	CDR3aa
TRBV25-1	.	once	TRBJ1-1	TGTGCCAGTACGCTAGGGTTTGAGGCTTTCTTT	CASTLGFEAFF
TRBV12-3/TRBV12-4	.	few	TRBJ1-5	TGTGCCAGCAGAAGGACATCTAGCAATCAGCCCCAGCATTTT	CASRRTSSNQPQHF
TRBV25-1	.	.	TRBJ1-2	TGTGCCAGCAGTGAATGGGACTATGGCTACACCTTC	CASSEWDYGYTF
TRBV5-1	.	.	TRBJ2-2	TGCGCCAGCAGCTTGGATGGGGTGGACACCGGGGAGCTGTTTTTT	CASSLDGVDTGELFF
TRBV12-3/TRBV12-4	.	few	TRBJ1-2	TGTGCCAGCAGTCCACAGATCGGACGCATCGTCTATGGCTACACCTTC	CASSPQIGRIVYGYTF
TRBV28	TRBD1	.	TRBJ2-1	TGTGCCAGCAGTAGACAGGGGACCGACAATGAGCAGTTCTTC	CASSRQGTDNEQFF
TRBV4-2	.	.	TRBJ2-7	TGTGCCAGCAGCAACGGACGGGACTACGAGCAGTACTTC	CASSNGRDYEQYF
TRBV6-5	.	.	TRBJ2-3	TGTGCCAGCAGTCTCGACAGTCAAGCAGATACGCAGTATTTT	CASSLDSQADTQYF
TRBV5-1	.	.	TRBJ2-5	TGCGCCAGCAGCCCGGACGGTCAAGAGACCCAGTACTTC	CASSPDGQETQYF
TRBV10-3	TRBD2	few	TRBJ2-1	TGTGCCATCAGTGACCCTCTAGCGGAGGAAAATCCTAGCTCCTACAATGAGCAGTTCTTC	CAISDPLAEENPSSYNEQFF
TRBV12-3/TRBV12-4	.	few	TRBJ2-3	TGTGCCAGCAGTTCTCGGGACGGAGGCGAAGAAGATACGCAGTATTTT	CASSSRDGGEEDTQYF
TRBV7-6	.	.	TRBJ2-7	TGTGCTAGCAGCCCGGCGGCGGGTTCCGAGCAGTACTTC	CASSPAAGSEQYF
TRBV2	TRBD2	many	TRBJ2-3	TGTGCCAGCCTCGGGACTAGCGGGAGCACAGATACGCAGTATTTT	CASLGTSGSTDTQYF
TRBV7-6	TRBD2	.	TRBJ2-3	TGTGCCAGCAGCCCCTGGGCGGCGGGAGTAGGAGATACGCAGTATTTT	CASSPWAAGVGDTQYF
TRBV29-1	.	.	TRBJ2-1	TGCAACGTTGCACGCAGAGGGGAGAGATACAATGAGCAGTTCTTC	CNVARRGERYNEQFF
TRBV28	TRBD1	.	TRBJ1-5	TGTGCCAGCCGAACGGGGGACAGGCGAAATCAGCCCCAGCATTTT	CASRTGDRRNQPQHF
TRBV12-3/TRBV12-4	.	few	TRBJ1-5	TGTGCCAGCAGCTTAGGGCCCAGGGAGTATGGGCAGCCCCAGCATTTT	CASSLGPREYGQPQHF
TRBV2	TRBD2	few	TRBJ2-5	TGTGCCAGCAGTGGGGGGGGTTTGGAGACCCAGTACTTC	CASSGGGLETQYF
TRBV5-1	.	.	TRBJ2-7	TGCGCCAGCAGCTACGAAGGACCCTCCGAGCAGTACTTC	CASSYEGPSEQYF
TRBV20-1	.	.	TRBJ2-7	TGCAGTGCTAGCAGTCGTAGTACCTACGAGCAGTACTTC	CSASSRSTYEQYF
TRBV27	.	.	TRBJ2-1	TGTGCCAGCAGTTTTGGACGAAACGAGTTCTTC	CASSFGRNEFF
TRBV15	TRBD2	few	TRBJ2-3	TGTGCCACCAGCCAGAGTAGCGGGGGGCAAGATACGCAGTATTTT	CATSQSSGGQDTQYF
TRBV20-1	.	.	TRBJ1-1	TGCAGTGCTATAACGACTGAAGCTTTCTTT	CSAITTEAFF
TRBV4-1	TRBD1	.	TRBJ2-1	TGCGCCAGCAGCCCTTATTACGGGACAGGGTCATATGAGCAGTTCTTC	CASSPYYGTGSYEQFF
TRBV20-1	TRBD2	.	TRBJ2-1	TGCAGTGCTGAGAGGCGGGGGTTCGCCTACAATGAGCAGTTCTTC	CSAERRGFAYNEQFF
TRBV10-2	.	.	TRBJ1-1	TGCGCCAGCAGTGTGGTCAGTAACACTGAAGCTTTCTTT	CASSVVSNTEAFF